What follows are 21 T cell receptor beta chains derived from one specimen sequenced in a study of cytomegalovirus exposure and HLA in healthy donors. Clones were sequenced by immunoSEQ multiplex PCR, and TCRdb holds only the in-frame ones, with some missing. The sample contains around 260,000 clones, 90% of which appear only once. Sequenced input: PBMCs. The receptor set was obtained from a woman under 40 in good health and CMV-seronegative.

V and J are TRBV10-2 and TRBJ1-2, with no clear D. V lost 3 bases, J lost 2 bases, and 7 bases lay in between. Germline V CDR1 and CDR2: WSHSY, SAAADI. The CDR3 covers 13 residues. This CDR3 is CASSDMKNYGYTF. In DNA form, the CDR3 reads TGCGCCAGCAGTGATATGAAGAACTATGGCTACACCTTC.

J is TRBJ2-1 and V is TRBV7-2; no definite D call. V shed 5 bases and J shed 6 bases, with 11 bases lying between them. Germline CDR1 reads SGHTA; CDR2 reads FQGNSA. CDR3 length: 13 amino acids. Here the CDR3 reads CASSPRDGNEQFF. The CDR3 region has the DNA TGTGCCAGCAGCCCGAGAGACGGCAATGAGCAGTTCTTC.

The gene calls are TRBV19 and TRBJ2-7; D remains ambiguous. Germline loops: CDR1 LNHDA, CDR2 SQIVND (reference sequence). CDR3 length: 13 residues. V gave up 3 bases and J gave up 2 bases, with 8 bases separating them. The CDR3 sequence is CASSMYNAYEQYF. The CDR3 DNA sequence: TGTGCCAGTAGTATGTACAATGCCTACGAGCAGTACTTC.

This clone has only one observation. The CDR3 is CASSFSRVAGLTQYF. CDR3 sequence (DNA): TGTGCCAGCAGCTTCTCCCGAGTAGCGGGATTAACCCAGTACTTC. The rearrangement uses TRBV7-2 and TRBJ2-5, with TRBD2 matching over 8 bases. Trimming cost V 3 bases and J 8 bases; bases outside gene matches: 11. Looked up from germline, CDR1 is SGHTA and CDR2 is FQGNSA. The CDR3 is made up of 15 amino acids.

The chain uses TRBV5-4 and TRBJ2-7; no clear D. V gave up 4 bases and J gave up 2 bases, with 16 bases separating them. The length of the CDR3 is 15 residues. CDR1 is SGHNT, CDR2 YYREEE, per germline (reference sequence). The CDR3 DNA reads TGTGCCAGCAGCCACAGCTCGACGGATACCTACGAGCAGTACTTC. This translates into CASSHSSTDTYEQYF. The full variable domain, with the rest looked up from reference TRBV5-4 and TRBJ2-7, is ETGVTQSPTHLIKTRGQQVTLRCSSQSGHNTVSWYQQALGQGPQFIFQYYREEENGRGNFPPRFSGLQFPNYSSELNVNALELDDSALYLCASSHSSTDTYEQYFGPGTRLTVT.

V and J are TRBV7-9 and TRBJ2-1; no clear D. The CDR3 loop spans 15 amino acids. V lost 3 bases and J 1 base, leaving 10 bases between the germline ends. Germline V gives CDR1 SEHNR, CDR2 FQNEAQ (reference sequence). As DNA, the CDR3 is TGTGCCAGCAGCTTGGGCGGAAATTCCTACAATGAGCAGTTCTTC. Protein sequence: CASSLGGNSYNEQFF.

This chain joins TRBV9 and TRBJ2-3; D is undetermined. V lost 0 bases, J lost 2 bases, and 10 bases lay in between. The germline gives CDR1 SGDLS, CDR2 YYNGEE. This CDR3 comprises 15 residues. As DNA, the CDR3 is TGTGCCAGCAGCGTAGCCCCGCAATCCACAGATACGCAGTATTTT. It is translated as CASSVAPQSTDTQYF. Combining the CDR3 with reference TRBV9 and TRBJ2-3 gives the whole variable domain DSGVTQTPKHLITATGQRVTLRCSPRSGDLSVYWYQQSLDQGLQFLIQYYNGEERAKGNILERFSAQQFPDLHSELNLSSLELGDSALYFCASSVAPQSTDTQYFGPGTRLTVL.

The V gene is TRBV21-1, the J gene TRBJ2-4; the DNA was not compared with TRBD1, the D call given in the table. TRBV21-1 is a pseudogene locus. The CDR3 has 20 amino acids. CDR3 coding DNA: TGTGCCAGCAGCAAAGTTAGCCGGGACAGGGGACCACTGGGCAAAAACATTCAGTACTTC. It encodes CASSKVSRDRGPLGKNIQYF.

The chain's CDR3 is CASSTGQGTPQHF. The CDR3 nucleotides are TGTGCCAGTAGTACGGGACAGGGTACGCCCCAGCATTTT. The gene calls are TRBV19 and TRBJ1-5; 9 nucleotides agree with TRBD1. Germline lookup yields CDR1 LNHDA and CDR2 SQIVND (reference sequence). The CDR3 spans 13 residues. The J segment lost 9 bases and the V segment lost 4 bases, leaving 4 bases of the junction unmatched.

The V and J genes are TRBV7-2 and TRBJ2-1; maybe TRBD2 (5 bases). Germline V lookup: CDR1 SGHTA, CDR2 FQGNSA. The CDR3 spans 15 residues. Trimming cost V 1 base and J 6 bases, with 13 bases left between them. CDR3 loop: CASSLEVGDGNEQFF. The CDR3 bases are TGTGCCAGCAGCTTAGAGGTGGGAGATGGCAATGAGCAGTTCTTC.

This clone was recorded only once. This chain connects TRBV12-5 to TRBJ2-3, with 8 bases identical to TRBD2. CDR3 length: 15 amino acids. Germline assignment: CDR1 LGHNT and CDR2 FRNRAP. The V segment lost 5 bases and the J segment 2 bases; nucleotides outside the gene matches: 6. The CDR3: CASGPTLAVTDTQYF. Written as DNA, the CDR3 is TGTGCTAGTGGTCCCACACTAGCGGTCACAGATACGCAGTATTTT.

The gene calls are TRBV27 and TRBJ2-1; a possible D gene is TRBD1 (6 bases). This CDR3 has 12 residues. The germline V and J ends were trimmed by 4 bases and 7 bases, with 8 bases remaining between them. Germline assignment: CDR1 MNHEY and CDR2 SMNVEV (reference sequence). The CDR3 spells CASSSTGNEQFF. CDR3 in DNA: TGTGCCAGCAGTTCGACAGGAAATGAGCAGTTCTTC.

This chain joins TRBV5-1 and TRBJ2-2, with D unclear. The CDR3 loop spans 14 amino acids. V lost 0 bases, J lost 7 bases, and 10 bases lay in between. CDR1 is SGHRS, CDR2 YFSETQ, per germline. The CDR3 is CASSLVFGYGELFF. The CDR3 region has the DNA TGCGCCAGCAGCTTGGTCTTCGGGTACGGGGAGCTGTTTTTT.

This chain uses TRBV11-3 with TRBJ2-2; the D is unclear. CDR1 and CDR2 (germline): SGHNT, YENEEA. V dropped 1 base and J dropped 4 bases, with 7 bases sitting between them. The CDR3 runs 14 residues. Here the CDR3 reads CASSLGMLTGELFF. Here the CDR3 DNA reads TGTGCCAGCAGCTTAGGAATGCTCACCGGGGAGCTGTTTTTT.

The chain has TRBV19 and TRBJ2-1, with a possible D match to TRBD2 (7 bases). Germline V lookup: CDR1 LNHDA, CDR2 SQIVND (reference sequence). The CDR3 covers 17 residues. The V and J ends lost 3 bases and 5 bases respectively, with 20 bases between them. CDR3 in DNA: TGTGCCAGTAGTATTCGGGCAGGGGAGGGTTTACACAATGAGCAGTTCTTC. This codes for CASSIRAGEGLHNEQFF.

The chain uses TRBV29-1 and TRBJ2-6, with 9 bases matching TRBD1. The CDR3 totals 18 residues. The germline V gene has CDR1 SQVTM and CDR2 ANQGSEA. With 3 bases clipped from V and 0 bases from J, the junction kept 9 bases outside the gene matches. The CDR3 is CSVEGPGQGISGANVLTF. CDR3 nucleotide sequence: TGCAGCGTTGAGGGGCCGGGACAGGGCATCTCTGGGGCCAACGTCCTGACTTTC.

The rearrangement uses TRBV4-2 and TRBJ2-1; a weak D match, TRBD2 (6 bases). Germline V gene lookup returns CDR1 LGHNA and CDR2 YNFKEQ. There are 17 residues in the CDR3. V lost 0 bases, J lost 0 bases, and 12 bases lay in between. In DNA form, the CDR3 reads TGTGCCAGCAGCCAAGAATACGGGAGCAGCTCCTACAATGAGCAGTTCTTC. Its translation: CASSQEYGSSSYNEQFF.

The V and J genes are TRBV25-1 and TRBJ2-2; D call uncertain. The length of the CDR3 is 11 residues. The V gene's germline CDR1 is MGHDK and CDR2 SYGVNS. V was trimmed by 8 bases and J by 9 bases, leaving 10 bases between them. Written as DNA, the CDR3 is TGTGCCAGCGGGTTGGGCCGGGAGCTGTTTTTT. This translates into CASGLGRELFF.

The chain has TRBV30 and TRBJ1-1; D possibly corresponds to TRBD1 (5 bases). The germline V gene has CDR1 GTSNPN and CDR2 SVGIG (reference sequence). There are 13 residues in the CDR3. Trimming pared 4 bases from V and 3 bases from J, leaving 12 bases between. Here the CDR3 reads CAWTGGGDTEAFF. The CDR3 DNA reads TGTGCCTGGACCGGGGGTGGGGACACTGAAGCTTTCTTT.

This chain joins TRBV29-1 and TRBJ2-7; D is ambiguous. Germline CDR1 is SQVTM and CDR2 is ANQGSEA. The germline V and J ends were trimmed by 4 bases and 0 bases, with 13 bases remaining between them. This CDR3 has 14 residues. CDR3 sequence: CSVVIRASSYEQYF. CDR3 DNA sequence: TGCAGCGTTGTAATTCGGGCAAGCTCCTACGAGCAGTACTTC.

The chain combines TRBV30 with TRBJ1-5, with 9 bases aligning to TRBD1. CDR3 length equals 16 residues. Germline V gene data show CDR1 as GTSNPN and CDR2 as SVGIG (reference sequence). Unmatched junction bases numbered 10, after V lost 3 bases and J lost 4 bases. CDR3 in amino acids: CAWRPGAGQGNQPQHF. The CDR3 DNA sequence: TGTGCCTGGAGACCTGGGGCGGGACAGGGTAATCAGCCCCAGCATTTT.